This T cell receptor (beta chain) was found in a study of Graves' ophthalmopathy and Graves' hyperthyroidism (dated by TCRdb to 2016 to 2018). With regard to the full study: Peripheral blood samples were taken at the time of initial diagnosis, before any treatment was given. An independent validation cohort was composed of around 19 hyperthyroidism patients and about 16 patients who later progressed from hyperthyroidism to ophthalmopathy. The 95 to 100 discovery patients were randomly divided into training and test sets at a 7:3 ratio. The study used TCR beta repertoire signatures to distinguish Graves' ophthalmopathy from Graves' hyperthyroidism and to predict progression to ophthalmopathy. To explore V-J signatures that separate ophthalmopathy from hyperthyroidism, a discovery set of 95 to 100 patients was enrolled, consisting of 40 to 45 with ophthalmopathy and approximately 57 with stable hyperthyroidism. Following sampling, methimazole starting at 30 mg daily was administered to hyperthyroidism patients, and high-dose intravenous methylprednisolone was administered to ophthalmopathy patients. In total, 135 blood samples were TCR-sequenced: 40 to 45 ophthalmopathy, about 75 hyperthyroidism and some 17 hyperthyroidism-to-ophthalmopathy patients. In over 5 hyperthyroidism patients, the T-cell repertoire of thyroid tissue was compared with the T-cell repertoire of blood.

Ophthalmopathy patients had moderately to severely active disease, Clinical Activity Score of at least 3, NOSPECS grade of at least 4, and disease duration under 3 months. Patients were excluded if they had other autoimmune diseases, uncontrolled infections, pregnancy or lactation. Diagnosis was based on clinical symptoms, serum thyroxine, TRAb, thyroid ultrasound and orbital computed tomography. Using Ficoll-Paque density gradient centrifugation, PBMCs were isolated from 8.5 to 10 ml of fresh peripheral blood. Trizol reagent was used to extract the total RNA, and its quality was then checked on an Agilent 2100 Bioanalyzer. Paper-wide results and their limitations: The 13-signature model separated ophthalmopathy from stable hyperthyroidism with 85% to 90% sensitivity and approximately 83% specificity in cross-validation, and 80%/75% in the test set. No statistical method was used to predetermine the sample size, and group allocation was not hidden from the investigators. In validation, the model predicted ophthalmopathy progression with about 70% sensitivity and 72% to 80% specificity; roughly 11 predicted patients were CT-confirmed with GO in a median of approximately 6.5 months. Most of the expanded thyroid clonotypes with a frequency above 0.001 were also detected in blood, and it was suggested that the thyroid immune response may be reflected by blood repertoires.

V lost 0 bases and J lost 5 bases; the stretch between them is 10 bases long. The CDR3 has 14 amino acids, counting the end cysteine and phenylalanine. Left in the record is the CDR3 DNA by itself, 42 bases read in frame from the first base. Details on this clonotype: Its antigen is currently not known. Base qualities are not at hand, and no much larger clone is one base apart.

For repertoire sequencing, TCR beta CDR3 regions were amplified from RNA transcripts. The first round was an RT-PCR using HTBI primers with the Qiagen OneStep RT-PCR kit, and this first round was followed by a second-round multiplex PCR, then size selection and purification. The libraries underwent paired-end sequencing with 100 bp reads on an Illumina HiSeq2000. The study's own analysis went as follows. SOAPnuke was used for read processing, and reads with adapters, uncalled bases, a mean Phred below 15, or no exact constant-primer or identifier match were discarded. COPE v1.2.5 was used to merge high-quality paired reads. Clonotypes were defined as unique nucleotide sequences and were aligned to IMGT TRB V, D and J references using MiTCR v1.1. The analysis was limited to V-J combinations with a frequency above 0.0001, which together covered 99.2% of the repertoires. For each V-J combination, a TCR clonal expansion and chaos score was defined as the ratio of F50 clonal expansion to chaos observed in the TCRdist matrix. Welch's t-statistics and random forest were used to reduce the features to roughly 14 V-J combinations, which were then used as input to a naive Bayes classifier. Thyroid-blood repertoire similarity was quantified with the Morisita-Horn index. TCRdb redid the processing of the public reads, applying fastp at Q25 and MiXCR, and retained in-frame beta chains. Rows merge per CDR3 protein into single entries with the most common DNA and genes. The V and J calls, along with clone size, are taken from TCRdb and not from the paper's own processing. In this sample the table shows about 210,000 distinct CDR3 sequences, around 30% of which occur a single time. The leading ten clones occupy over 7.5% of the sample.

The chain couples TRBV12-3 or TRBV12-4 to TRBJ1-1; the D region possibly corresponds to TRBD1 (6 bases align). The sequence derives from a man aged 50 or older with Graves' ophthalmopathy. Donor details come from another sample of the same person, matched by shared clones. Sequenced material: peripheral blood. The CDR3 sequence is CASSLAGRGTEAFF. The nucleotide sequence reads as follows: TGTGCCAGCAGTTTAGCGGGCAGGGGTACTGAAGCTTTCTTT.